What follows are 32 T cell receptor beta chains derived from one specimen sequenced in a study of technical replicates of blood from a handful of donors. Clones were read by immunoSEQ multiplex PCR, and TCRdb kept only the in-frame ones, dropping some. The top ten hold about 0.4% of the sample, which has tens of thousands of clones, 94% seen once. Sequenced input: T cells isolated from PBMCs. Source of these receptors: a human donor in good health.

The V call is TRBV5-1, the J call TRBJ2-5; 10 nucleotides line up with TRBD2. CDR1 and CDR2 (germline): SGHRS, YFSETQ. This CDR3 region has 15 residues. V trimming: 4 bases; J trimming: 2 bases; junction bases outside the gene matches: 5. CDR3: CASSPQTSGQETQYF. The CDR3 DNA follows: TGCGCCAGCAGCCCGCAGACTAGCGGGCAAGAGACCCAGTACTTC.

The chain links TRBV9 to TRBJ1-2, with D perhaps matching TRBD1 (6 bases). The CDR3 totals 16 residues. Trimming cost V 4 bases and J 6 bases, with 22 bases left between them. Germline V lookup: CDR1 SGDLS, CDR2 YYNGEE. The CDR3, as DNA: TGTGCCAGCAGCTCCAGCTCCCCGGGCAGGGGCAATGGCTACACCTTC. It encodes CASSSSSPGRGNGYTF.

The V call is TRBV29-1, the J call TRBJ2-2; a possible D gene is TRBD2 (5 bases). The CDR3 is made up of 15 amino acids. Trimming left V 5 bases short and J 5 bases short, with 18 bases between. Germline CDR1 reads SQVTM; CDR2 reads ANQGSEA. The CDR3 DNA is TGCAGCGTTCTCTGGGAACAGAGAGGGACCGGGGAGCTGTTTTTT. Amino acid sequence: CSVLWEQRGTGELFF.

The chain is built from TRBV7-8 and TRBJ2-3; TRBD2 matches at 10 bases. Germline CDR1 is SGHVS and CDR2 is FQNEAQ. J lost 6 bases, V lost 1 base, and 7 bases had no gene match. The CDR3 has 16 amino acids. CDR3 loop: CASSLDTSGIWDTQYF. DNA for the CDR3: TGTGCCAGCAGCTTAGACACTAGCGGGATATGGGATACGCAGTATTTT.

The gene calls are TRBV2 and TRBJ1-2, with TRBD1 matching over 9 bases. With V trimmed by 1 base and J by 4 bases, 16 bases remained unmatched. The CDR3 has 19 amino acids. Germline-derived CDR1 and CDR2 are SNHLY and FYNNEI. The CDR3: CASSEGLGQGFLGTYGYTF. The CDR3 DNA sequence: TGTGCCAGCAGTGAAGGCCTGGGACAGGGTTTTCTAGGAACCTATGGCTACACCTTC.

A single count supports this clone. The junction departs from the called germline gene at one end, perhaps through a read error. The V call is TRBV2, the J call TRBJ1-5; D uncertain. Germline V gives CDR1 SNHLY, CDR2 FYNNEI. The CDR3 is 13 residues long. Here the CDR3 reads CASSEDSPQPQHF. CDR3 nucleotides: TGTGCCAGCAGCGAAGACTCCCCTCAGCCCCAGCATTTT.

The genes are TRBV30 and TRBJ2-1; D call uncertain. The V gene lost 2 bases and the J gene lost 0 bases, with 14 bases spanning the gap. CDR1 and CDR2 from the germline V gene are GTSNPN and SVGIG (reference sequence). CDR3 length: 16 amino acids. The CDR3 spells CAWSPPLFSSYNEQFF. The CDR3 bases are TGTGCCTGGAGTCCACCCCTTTTCAGCTCCTACAATGAGCAGTTCTTC.

The rearrangement joins TRBV7-9 to TRBJ2-7; D is unresolved. Germline CDR1 and CDR2: SEHNR and FQNEAQ (reference sequence). The CDR3 runs to 16 residues. Trimming took 1 base from V and 1 from J, leaving 14 bases between them. The CDR3 sequence: CASSLGRSTGSYEQYF. CDR3 bases: TGTGCCAGCAGCTTAGGAAGGAGTACTGGGTCCTACGAGCAGTACTTC. Full variable domain (outside the CDR3, taken from reference TRBV7-9 and TRBJ2-7): DTGVSQNPRHKITKRGQNVTFRCDPISEHNRLYWYRQTLGQGPEFLTYFQNEAQLEKSRLLSDRFSAERPKGSFSTLEIQRTEQGDSAMYLCASSLGRSTGSYEQYFGPGTRLTVT.

The rearrangement links TRBV5-8 to TRBJ1-4; D not certain. The germline V gene encodes CDR1 SGHTS and CDR2 YDEGEE. The ends were cut back, 4 bases at V and 7 bases at J, with 17 bases in the middle. There are 15 residues in the CDR3. CDR3 protein: CASSPRDSLGEKLFF. In DNA, the CDR3 is TGTGCCAGCAGCCCGCGGGATTCTCTTGGTGAAAAACTGTTTTTT.

The CDR3 bases are TGTGCCACCAGCCCGGGTGGGTATCAGCCCCAGCATTTT. Residues: CATSPGGYQPQHF. The chain couples TRBV15 to TRBJ1-5; D gene unclear. CDR1 is LNHNV, CDR2 YYDKDF, per germline (reference sequence). With 5 bases removed from V and 5 bases from J, the gap between germline ends came to 10 bases. The CDR3 runs to 13 residues.

This clone was detected only a few times. This sequence joins TRBV30 and TRBJ1-2, with D maybe TRBD1 (5 bases). Trimming pared 0 bases from V and 2 bases from J, leaving 7 bases between. The CDR3 has 13 residues. In germline, CDR1 is GTSNPN, CDR2 SVGIG (reference sequence). CDR3 amino acids: CAWSVRQNYGYTF. As DNA, the CDR3 is TGTGCCTGGAGTGTAAGACAGAACTATGGCTACACCTTC.

The rearrangement links TRBV7-3 to TRBJ2-7; a weak D match, TRBD1 (8 bases). CDR3 length: 19 amino acids. Trimming removed 2 bases at V and 4 bases at J, with 27 bases between. Germline CDR1 reads SGHTA; CDR2 reads FQGTGA. Here the CDR3 reads CASSLRTGRGSLPPYEQYF. The CDR3 bases are TGTGCCAGCAGCTTACGGACAGGGAGGGGGAGCCTACCCCCTTACGAGCAGTACTTC.

This rearrangement joins TRBV29-1 to TRBJ2-7, with 9 bases identical to TRBD2. This CDR3 has 14 residues. Germline CDR1 is SQVTM and CDR2 is ANQGSEA. Trimming removed 2 bases from V and 0 bases from J; junction bases left unmatched: 2. Here the CDR3 reads CSVELAGPSYEQYF. The CDR3 bases are TGCAGCGTTGAACTAGCGGGGCCCTCCTACGAGCAGTACTTC.

This chain uses TRBV11-2 with TRBJ1-1; no clear D. CDR3 length: 13 amino acids. The germline V gene encodes CDR1 SGHAT and CDR2 FQNNGV. Trimming removed 4 bases at V and 7 bases at J, with 13 bases between. CDR3 DNA: TGTGCCAGCAGCTACACCGACCGGGGTGAAGCTTTCTTT. Amino acid sequence: CASSYTDRGEAFF.

The genes are TRBV29-1 and TRBJ2-3; possible D gene TRBD2, 7 bases. The CDR3 covers 14 residues. CDR1 and CDR2 (germline): SQVTM, ANQGSEA. V dropped 6 bases and J dropped 0 bases, with 13 bases sitting between them. CDR3 DNA sequence: TGCAGCGTCTCGGCGGGGGCTAGCACAGATACGCAGTATTTT. Translated, it gives CSVSAGASTDTQYF.

V and J are TRBV12-2 and TRBJ2-1; the table's D call, TRBD2, has no DNA check behind it. TRBV12-2 is noted as a pseudogene. CDR3 length: 15 residues. This CDR3 reads CASRFEREGLNEQFF. The CDR3 nucleotides read TGTGCAAGTCGCTTTGAGCGGGAGGGCCTGAATGAGCAGTTCTTC.

This clone has only a few counts. The chain links TRBV27 to TRBJ1-2; the match to TRBD1 covers 9 bases. The CDR3 consists of 15 residues. Germline V gives CDR1 MNHEY, CDR2 SMNVEV (reference sequence). Losses at the gene ends were 5 bases for V and 4 bases for J; bases not matched to a gene: 8. The CDR3 here is CASSEPGQGLYGYTF. The CDR3 nucleotides read TGTGCCAGCAGTGAACCGGGACAGGGTCTCTATGGCTACACCTTC.

The chain has TRBV5-6 and TRBJ1-1; D is unclear. This CDR3 has 14 amino acids. The germline V gene has CDR1 SGHDT and CDR2 YYEEEE. Trimming took 0 bases from V and 4 from J, leaving 10 bases between them. CDR3 amino acids: CASSLGSWFTEAFF. The CDR3 region has the DNA TGTGCCAGCAGCTTGGGGAGCTGGTTCACTGAAGCTTTCTTT.

The chain is built from TRBV27 and TRBJ2-1; unclear D gene. Germline V CDR1 and CDR2: MNHEY, SMNVEV (reference sequence). The germline V and J ends were trimmed by 4 bases and 0 bases, with 4 bases remaining between them. This CDR3 comprises 13 residues. CDR3 sequence reads: CASSYNSYNEQFF. DNA for the CDR3: TGTGCCAGCAGTTATAACTCCTACAATGAGCAGTTCTTC.

The chain combines TRBV7-2 with TRBJ1-2, with D possibly TRBD1 on 5 matching bases. Germline loops: CDR1 SGHTA, CDR2 FQGNSA. The CDR3 is made up of 15 amino acids. Trimming stripped 5 bases from V and 7 bases from J, with 20 bases between. The CDR3, as DNA: TGTGCCAGCAGCCCTGCGGCGGGGGTGAGGCGTGGCTACACCTTC. Amino acids: CASSPAAGVRRGYTF. Supplemented by reference TRBV7-2 and TRBJ1-2, the full variable domain reads GAGVSQSPSNKVTEKGKDVELRCDPISGHTALYWYRQSLGQGLEFLIYFQGNSAPDKSGLPSDRFSAERTGGSVSTLTIQRTQQEDSAVYLCASSPAAGVRRGYTFGSGTRLTVV.

CDR3 loop: CSVGDRGLREQYF. DNA of the CDR3: TGCAGCGTTGGGGACAGGGGTCTGAGAGAGCAGTACTTC. The rearrangement links TRBV29-1 to TRBJ2-7; 10 bases line up with TRBD1. Germline V gene data show CDR1 as SQVTM and CDR2 as ANQGSEA. J gave up 7 bases and V 4 bases, and 7 bases lay outside the gene matches. The CDR3 covers 13 residues.

The V call is TRBV28, the J call TRBJ1-5; possibly TRBD1 for D (6 bases). Germline V gives CDR1 MDHEN, CDR2 SYDVKM. Trimming shortened V by 5 bases and J by 4 bases, and 12 bases separated the two germline ends. This CDR3 is 14 amino acids long. This CDR3 reads CASSKITGNQPQHF. The CDR3 DNA sequence: TGTGCCAGCAGTAAAATTACAGGGAATCAGCCCCAGCATTTT.

This clone came up once. The J gene is TRBJ2-2, the V gene TRBV25-1; 9 nucleotides line up with TRBD2. The J segment lost 5 bases and the V segment lost 6 bases, leaving 4 bases of the junction unmatched. The CDR3 is 14 residues long. Looked up from germline, CDR1 is MGHDK and CDR2 is SYGVNS. The CDR3 region has the DNA TGTGCCAGCAGCCGTCTAGCGGGGACCGGGGAGCTGTTTTTT. Encoded protein: CASSRLAGTGELFF.

The gene calls are TRBV9 and TRBJ1-2, with D possibly matching TRBD1 (5 bases). The CDR3 covers 13 residues. Between the trimmed V and J ends, which lost 3 bases and 4 bases, there was a span of 10 bases. Germline lookup yields CDR1 SGDLS and CDR2 YYNGEE. The chain's CDR3 is CASSDRRSYGYTF. The CDR3 DNA reads TGTGCCAGCAGCGACAGGAGATCCTATGGCTACACCTTC. Combining the CDR3 with reference TRBV9 and TRBJ1-2 gives the whole variable domain DSGVTQTPKHLITATGQRVTLRCSPRSGDLSVYWYQQSLDQGLQFLIQYYNGEERAKGNILERFSAQQFPDLHSELNLSSLELGDSALYFCASSDRRSYGYTFGSGTRLTVV.

The chain couples TRBV30 to TRBJ1-1; D possibly corresponds to TRBD1 (5 bases). The CDR3 has 13 amino acids. Trimming cost V 4 bases and J 8 bases, with 17 bases left between them. CDR1 is GTSNPN and CDR2 is SVGIG in the germline V gene (reference sequence). The DNA for the CDR3 is TGTGCCTGGACTATCGACAGTAAGTACGAAGCTTTCTTT. It encodes CAWTIDSKYEAFF.

This chain joins TRBV5-4 and TRBJ1-1; D not resolved. CDR3 size: 14 residues. CDR1 and CDR2 from the germline V gene are SGHNT and YYREEE (reference sequence). Trimming shortened V by 0 bases and J by 7 bases, and 13 bases separated the two germline ends. The CDR3 DNA reads TGTGCCAGCAGCTTGGAGAGGGTGAAGGATGAAGCTTTCTTT. Encoded protein: CASSLERVKDEAFF.

This clone was seen just once. The chain joins TRBV11-3 to TRBJ1-2; D ambiguous. CDR1 SGHNT and CDR2 YENEEA come from the germline V gene. The CDR3 spans 15 residues. Trimming removed 0 bases at V and 2 bases at J, with 10 bases between. The CDR3: CASSLESRQNYGYTF. The CDR3 DNA sequence: TGTGCCAGCAGCTTAGAGTCGCGGCAGAACTATGGCTACACCTTC. Full variable domain (remainder filled in from reference TRBV11-3 and TRBJ1-2): EAGVVQSPRYKIIEKKQPVAFWCNPISGHNTLYWYLQNLGQGPELLIRYENEEAVDDSQLPKDRFSAERLKGVDSTLKIQPAELGDSAVYLCASSLESRQNYGYTFGSGTRLTVV.

The V and J genes are TRBV5-1 and TRBJ2-7; the match to TRBD1 covers 10 bases. The CDR3 runs to 15 residues. Trimming took 0 bases from V and 5 from J; bases not matched to a gene: 5. Germline CDR1 reads SGHRS; CDR2 reads YFSETQ. The CDR3 nucleotides read TGCGCCAGCAGCTTGGCCGGGACAGGGGCGCACGAGCAGTACTTC. Protein product: CASSLAGTGAHEQYF.

In DNA form, the CDR3 reads TGTGCCAGCAGAACTAGCGGGAGCTCCTACGAGCAGTACTTC. This translates into CASRTSGSSYEQYF. V gene TRBV6-5 combines with J gene TRBJ2-7; 11 bases are shared with TRBD2. This CDR3 has 14 amino acids. CDR1 is MNHEY and CDR2 is SVGAGI in the germline V gene. J lost 0 bases, V lost 6 bases, and 1 base had no gene match.

This clone was detected only once. V is TRBV2 and J is TRBJ2-3; unclear D gene. In germline, CDR1 is SNHLY, CDR2 FYNNEI. The CDR3 is 15 amino acids. V lost 4 bases, J lost 3 bases, and 14 bases lay in between. CDR3 coding DNA: TGTGCCAGCAGTGTAGGAACAGCAAGTACAGATACGCAGTATTTT. It codes for CASSVGTASTDTQYF.

The chain has TRBV19 and TRBJ2-7; 7 bases match TRBD2. The CDR3 is 15 residues long. The germline gives CDR1 LNHDA, CDR2 SQIVND (reference sequence). Unmatched junction bases numbered 8, after V lost 5 bases and J lost 1 base. The chain's CDR3 is CASSPLGGSSYEQYF. DNA of the CDR3: TGTGCCAGTAGTCCCTTAGGCGGGAGTTCCTACGAGCAGTACTTC.

The gene calls are TRBV6-5 and TRBJ1-5; tentatively, D is TRBD1 (6 bases). V was trimmed by 2 bases and J by 3 bases, leaving 11 bases between them. The CDR3 covers 15 residues. Germline lookup yields CDR1 MNHEY and CDR2 SVGAGI. The CDR3 sequence: CASSYGGADNQPQHF. The CDR3 DNA reads TGTGCCAGCAGTTACGGGGGGGCGGACAATCAGCCCCAGCATTTT.